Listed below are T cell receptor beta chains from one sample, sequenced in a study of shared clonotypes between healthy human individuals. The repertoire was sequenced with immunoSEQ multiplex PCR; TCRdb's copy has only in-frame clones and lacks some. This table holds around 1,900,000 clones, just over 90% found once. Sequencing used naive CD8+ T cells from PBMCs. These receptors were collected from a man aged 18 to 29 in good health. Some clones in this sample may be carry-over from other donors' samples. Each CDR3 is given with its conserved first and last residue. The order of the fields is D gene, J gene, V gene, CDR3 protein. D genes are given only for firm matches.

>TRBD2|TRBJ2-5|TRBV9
CASSPQGLAGETQYF
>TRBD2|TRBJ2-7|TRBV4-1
CASSQDRLAGVMYEQYF
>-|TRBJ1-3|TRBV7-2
CASRGTGFSGNTIYF
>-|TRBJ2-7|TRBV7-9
CASSSLGGDPYEQYF
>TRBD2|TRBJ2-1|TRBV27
CASTAGTSGRGSYNEQFF
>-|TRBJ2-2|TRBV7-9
CASSLSWGFTGELFF
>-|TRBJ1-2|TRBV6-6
CASRPRRSDDNYGYTF
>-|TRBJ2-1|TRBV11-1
CASSNQGNEQFF
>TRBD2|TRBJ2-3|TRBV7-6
CASSWELGTSGRAVTDTQYF
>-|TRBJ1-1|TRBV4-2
CASSQQVLNTEAFF
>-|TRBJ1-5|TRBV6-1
CASSELYSNQPQHF
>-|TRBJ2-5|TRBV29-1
CSVGGGRILETQYF
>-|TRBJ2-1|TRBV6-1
CASSFDMTANEQFF
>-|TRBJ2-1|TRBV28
CASSLKGLLRNEQFF
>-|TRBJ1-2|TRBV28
CASSFSALGYTF
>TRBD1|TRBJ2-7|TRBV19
CASNGQGAYEQYF
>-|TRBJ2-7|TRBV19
CASSIGSHIAYEQYF
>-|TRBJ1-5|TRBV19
CASKLQGSNQPQHF
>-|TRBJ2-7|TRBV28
CASSLAGRDTYEQYF
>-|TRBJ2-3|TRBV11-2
CASSLVQVLFASSTDTQYF
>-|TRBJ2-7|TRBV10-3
CAIRPSGTTDDEQYF
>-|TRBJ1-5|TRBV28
CASSLGQFDPQHF
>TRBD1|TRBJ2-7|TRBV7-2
CASSHRDRLYEQYF
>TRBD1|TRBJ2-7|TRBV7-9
CASSPRDRSYEQYF
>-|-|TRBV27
CASSPGAREQYF
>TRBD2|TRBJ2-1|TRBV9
CASSPMGGLAGYNEQFF
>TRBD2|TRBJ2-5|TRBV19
CASRGLAETQYF
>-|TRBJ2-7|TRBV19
CASSPNPGHPPSGQYF
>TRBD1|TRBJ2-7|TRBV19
CASSIGQGALEQYF
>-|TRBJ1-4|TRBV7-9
CASSPLEWSNEKLFF
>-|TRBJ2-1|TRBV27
CASSSSPKALDNEQFF
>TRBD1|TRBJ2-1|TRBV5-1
CASSLTPGQGVYEQFF